The sequence of this TCR beta chain was determined in a study of blood T cell repertoires in COVID-19 (dated by TCRdb to about 2020). As for the study more broadly: Collaborator samples came from the United States, Italy and Spain and covered acute and convalescent phases of COVID-19. The prospective study material was composed of cDNA or gDNA derived from T cells, B-cell-depleted T cells, or PBMCs. Deeply sampled blood TCRbeta repertoires from subjects exposed to, actively infected with, or recovered from COVID-19 were included in the dataset. The repertoires were released in a freely available public database intended as a resource for research on the immune response to SARS-CoV-2. Samples were obtained from the ongoing ImmuneRACE study (first 160 participants) and from roughly 1,300 subjects provided by 6 global collaborators. Sample metadata almost always included a de-identified subject ID, COVID-19 status, age in years and sex. Where available, HLA class I and class II types were obtained from metadata supplied by the sample provider rather than from assay-based typing. The full study reports these points: Clinical and demographic metadata were provided uncurated, with the amount varying by source and participant.

The CDR3 holds 12 amino acids from the cysteine to the phenylalanine. Only CDR3 DNA remains: 36 bases, in frame from the first base. V was cut back by 5 bases and J by 5 bases, leaving a gap of 10 bases between them. The immunoSEQ Assay, a bias-controlled multiplex PCR, was used to amplify TCRbeta CDR3 regions from genomic DNA. Turning to the authors' computational methods: Nucleated cell counts per sample were estimated from amplification of reference gene primers within the assay. To quantify the absolute abundance of each unique TCRbeta CDR3 rearrangement, sequence reads were collapsed and filtered. For each sample, productive Simpson clonality was calculated as the square root of Simpson's diversity index over productive rearrangements. TCRdb limited this immuneACCESS table to in-frame rearrangements with V and J called. A share of clones is missing; checked studies link under half to unresolved V genes, and the rest is unexplained. V and J calls plus clone size are reproduced from that table; the DNA served to infer D and trimming. The sample table records fewer than 85,000 clones; 80% to 85% of these occur just once. Together, the top ten hold approximately 27% of the sample.

Whole blood was collected in K2EDTA tubes by collaborating institutions according to the institutions' own protocols. Collaborator samples were shipped for TCRbeta analysis as frozen whole blood, isolated PBMCs, or DNA extracted from either sample type. This clone was counted a single time. Its recognized antigen is unknown. No much larger clone is present one base from it, and per-base qualities are unavailable. This chain is built from TRBV12-3 or TRBV12-4 and TRBJ2-7; 6 matching bases give a weak D call of TRBD1. Sequencing input: peripheral blood. This TCR derives from a human donor in a cohort sampled during active COVID-19. In nucleotides, the sequence is TGTGCCAGCAGTACCAACAGGGACGAGCAGTACTTC. Its protein product is CASSTNRDEQYF.